The sample holds a few counts of the clone carrying this T cell receptor beta chain. The sample comes from a study of regulatory T cells in long-lasting Graves disease. Indicated time point: newly diagnosed GD, antithyroid drugs for less than 3 months. RNA from PBMCs was the source of the TCR library. For TCR beta, libraries came from iRepertoire HTBI primers and Arm-PCR of CDR3 regions. From the multiplex PCR reads, TCRdb called clonotypes with MiXCR, one entry per CDR3 protein. The sample holds a few hundred thousand distinct CDR3 sequences, roughly 14% seen once. The V and J ends lost 5 bases and 8 bases, in that order; junction bases with no gene match: 5. The germline CDR1 and CDR2 sequences are DFQATT and SNEGSKA (reference sequence). CDR3 length: 12 residues. This sample was also put to use in a study of T cells in Graves' hyperthyroidism and ophthalmopathy. In that study: Hyperthyroidism of Graves' type that showed no ophthalmopathy progression within 18 months was stable.

This chain connects TRBV20-1 to TRBJ2-1; 8 bases align to TRBD1. The source is a man aged 25 to 40 with Graves disease. Here the sequenced sample was peripheral blood mononuclear cells (PBMCs), taken at new diagnosis, from a patient treated with antithyroid drugs. The CDR3 region has the DNA TGCAGTGCTGACAGGGGAGGCGATGAGCAGTTCTTC. Protein sequence: CSADRGGDEQFF.